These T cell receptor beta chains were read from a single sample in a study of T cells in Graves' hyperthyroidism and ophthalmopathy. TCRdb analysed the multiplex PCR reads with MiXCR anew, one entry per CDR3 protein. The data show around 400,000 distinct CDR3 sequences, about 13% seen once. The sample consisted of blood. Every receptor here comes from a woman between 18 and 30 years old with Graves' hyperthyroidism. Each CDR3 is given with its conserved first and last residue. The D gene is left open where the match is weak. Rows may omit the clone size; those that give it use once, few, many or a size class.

cdr3_aa: CASSRWTSGTDEQYF; cdr3_nt: TGTGCCAGCAGTCGATGGACTAGCGGGACCGACGAGCAGTACTTC; d_call: TRBD2; v_call: TRBV12-3/TRBV12-4; clone_size: -; j_call: TRBJ2-7
cdr3_aa: CSASRLKLAGLLTYNEQFF; cdr3_nt: TGCAGTGCTAGCCGACTTAAGTTAGCGGGGCTCTTAACCTACAATGAGCAGTTCTTC; d_call: TRBD2; v_call: TRBV20-1; clone_size: -; j_call: TRBJ2-1
cdr3_aa: CASSFLGISTDTQYF; cdr3_nt: TGTGCCAGCAGCTTTCTAGGGATCAGCACAGATACGCAGTATTTT; d_call: -; v_call: TRBV7-3; clone_size: many; j_call: TRBJ2-3
cdr3_aa: CASSLMGGRTDTQYF; cdr3_nt: TGTGCCAGCAGCTTAATGGGGGGGCGGACAGATACGCAGTATTTT; d_call: -; v_call: TRBV7-3; clone_size: many; j_call: TRBJ2-3
cdr3_aa: CSGVGLSNTEAFF; cdr3_nt: TGCAGTGGGGTGGGACTGTCGAACACTGAAGCTTTCTTT; d_call: -; v_call: TRBV20-1; clone_size: many; j_call: TRBJ1-1
cdr3_aa: CASSLVFATNEKLFF; cdr3_nt: TGTGCCAGCAGTTTGGTGTTTGCAACTAATGAAAAACTGTTTTTT; d_call: -; v_call: TRBV28; clone_size: many; j_call: TRBJ1-4
cdr3_aa: CASSAYEARVYNEQFF; cdr3_nt: TGTGCCAGCAGCGCTTACGAGGCCCGCGTCTACAATGAGCAGTTCTTC; d_call: -; v_call: TRBV9; clone_size: many; j_call: TRBJ2-1
cdr3_aa: CASLESGMDTQYF; cdr3_nt: TGTGCCAGCCTAGAGAGCGGGATGGATACGCAGTATTTT; d_call: TRBD2; v_call: TRBV5-6; clone_size: many; j_call: TRBJ2-3
cdr3_aa: CASTHRGQGNTGELFF; cdr3_nt: TGTGCCAGCACCCACAGGGGACAGGGGAACACCGGGGAGCTGTTTTTT; d_call: TRBD1; v_call: TRBV9; clone_size: -; j_call: TRBJ2-2
cdr3_aa: CSATNPRQGSGETQYF; cdr3_nt: TGCAGTGCGACCAACCCCCGACAGGGATCGGGGGAGACCCAGTACTTC; d_call: TRBD1; v_call: TRBV20-1; clone_size: many; j_call: TRBJ2-5
cdr3_aa: CASSPYGGEENTIYF; cdr3_nt: TGTGCCAGCAGCCCCTACGGGGGGGAAGAAAACACCATATATTTT; d_call: -; v_call: TRBV11-2; clone_size: many; j_call: TRBJ1-3
cdr3_aa: CASSLGPDRAGGNTIYF; cdr3_nt: TGTGCCAGCAGCTTAGGACCCGACAGGGCGGGAGGAAACACCATATATTTT; d_call: TRBD1; v_call: TRBV7-8; clone_size: many; j_call: TRBJ1-3
cdr3_aa: CAGIQRGWGTIYF; cdr3_nt: TGTGCCGGCATCCAGAGGGGGTGGGGCACCATATATTTT; d_call: -; v_call: TRBV6-2/TRBV6-3; clone_size: -; j_call: TRBJ1-3
cdr3_aa: CASSTRDYGYTF; cdr3_nt: TGTGCCAGCAGTACCCGGGACTATGGCTACACCTTC; d_call: -; v_call: TRBV13; clone_size: -; j_call: TRBJ1-2
cdr3_aa: CASSVDRSNSPLHF; cdr3_nt: TGTGCCAGCAGTGTGGACAGAAGTAATTCACCCCTCCACTTT; d_call: -; v_call: TRBV28; clone_size: few; j_call: TRBJ1-6
cdr3_aa: CSGRDGYEQYF; cdr3_nt: TGCAGTGGACGGGACGGCTACGAGCAGTACTTC; d_call: -; v_call: TRBV29-1; clone_size: many; j_call: TRBJ2-7
cdr3_aa: CSAGDADTQYF; cdr3_nt: TGCAGTGCTGGGGATGCGGATACGCAGTATTTT; d_call: -; v_call: TRBV20-1; clone_size: many; j_call: TRBJ2-3
cdr3_aa: CASSGTGSYGQYF; cdr3_nt: TGTGCCAGCTCCGGGACAGGGTCCTACGGGCAGTACTTC; d_call: TRBD1; v_call: TRBV18; clone_size: few; j_call: TRBJ2-7
cdr3_aa: CASSTSPWTGMNTEAFF; cdr3_nt: TGTGCCAGCAGTACATCACCTTGGACAGGGATGAACACTGAAGCTTTCTTT; d_call: TRBD1; v_call: TRBV6-1; clone_size: many; j_call: TRBJ1-1
cdr3_aa: CAISIGAGSDTQYF; cdr3_nt: TGTGCCATTAGTATAGGGGCAGGGAGTGATACGCAGTATTTT; d_call: -; v_call: TRBV19; clone_size: -; j_call: TRBJ2-3
cdr3_aa: CASSGAHRFGGYTF; cdr3_nt: TGTGCCAGCAGTGGGGCCCACAGGTTCGGTGGCTACACCTTC; d_call: -; v_call: TRBV6-1; clone_size: -; j_call: TRBJ1-2
cdr3_aa: CASRSAGGSYEQYF; cdr3_nt: TGTGCCAGCAGATCTGCGGGAGGGTCCTACGAGCAGTACTTC; d_call: TRBD2; v_call: TRBV27; clone_size: many; j_call: TRBJ2-7
cdr3_aa: CASKSDGGIGFSDSPLHF; cdr3_nt: TGCGCCAGCAAATCGGACGGGGGAATCGGATTTTCGGATTCACCCCTCCACTTT; d_call: -; v_call: TRBV10-2; clone_size: -; j_call: TRBJ1-6
cdr3_aa: CASSELGQQETQYF; cdr3_nt: TGTGCCAGCAGTGAGCTCGGACAGCAAGAGACCCAGTACTTC; d_call: -; v_call: TRBV2; clone_size: many; j_call: TRBJ2-5
cdr3_aa: CASKLSGAAYEQYF; cdr3_nt: TGCGCCAGCAAGCTTTCCGGGGCGGCGTACGAGCAGTACTTC; d_call: -; v_call: TRBV5-1; clone_size: many; j_call: TRBJ2-7
cdr3_aa: CASSPQAGELFF; cdr3_nt: TGTGCCAGCAGCCCACAGGCCGGGGAGCTGTTTTTT; d_call: -; v_call: TRBV9; clone_size: few; j_call: TRBJ2-2
cdr3_aa: CSVDRGNGANVLTF; cdr3_nt: TGCAGCGTAGACCGGGGTAATGGGGCCAACGTCCTGACTTTC; d_call: -; v_call: TRBV29-1; clone_size: -; j_call: TRBJ2-6
cdr3_aa: CASSPWGGETQYF; cdr3_nt: TGTGCCAGCAGCCCATGGGGGGGAGAGACCCAGTACTTC; d_call: TRBD2; v_call: TRBV3-1; clone_size: many; j_call: TRBJ2-5
cdr3_aa: CASSRVRATGELFF; cdr3_nt: TGTGCCAGCAGCCGGGTACGGGCCACCGGGGAGCTGTTTTTT; d_call: -; v_call: TRBV7-3; clone_size: -; j_call: TRBJ2-2
cdr3_aa: CASSGSDGRSYEQYF; cdr3_nt: TGTGCCAGCAGTGGGTCCGATGGACGGTCCTACGAGCAGTACTTC; d_call: -; v_call: TRBV6-1; clone_size: many; j_call: TRBJ2-7
cdr3_aa: CSAIIVNTGELFF; cdr3_nt: TGCAGTGCAATTATAGTGAACACCGGGGAGCTGTTTTTT; d_call: -; v_call: TRBV20-1; clone_size: -; j_call: TRBJ2-2
cdr3_aa: CSARGGSSGAGELFF; cdr3_nt: TGCAGTGCCCGAGGGGGGTCCAGTGGGGCCGGGGAGCTGTTTTTT; d_call: -; v_call: TRBV20-1; clone_size: few; j_call: TRBJ2-2
cdr3_aa: CASSHKGLGETQYF; cdr3_nt: TGTGCCAGCAGCCACAAGGGGCTCGGGGAGACCCAGTACTTC; d_call: -; v_call: TRBV7-9; clone_size: -; j_call: TRBJ2-5
cdr3_aa: CASRVGTLEGQYF; cdr3_nt: TGTGCCAGCAGGGTTGGGACTTTAGAGGGCCAGTACTTC; d_call: -; v_call: TRBV7-8; clone_size: many; j_call: TRBJ2-5
cdr3_aa: CASSLEGTTRNSPLHF; cdr3_nt: TGTGCCAGCAGCTTGGAAGGGACTACTAGGAATTCACCCCTCCACTTT; d_call: -; v_call: TRBV5-6; clone_size: many; j_call: TRBJ1-6
cdr3_aa: CASSGQGPNQPQHF; cdr3_nt: TGTGCCAGTAGTGGACAGGGTCCGAATCAGCCCCAGCATTTT; d_call: TRBD1; v_call: TRBV19; clone_size: -; j_call: TRBJ1-5
cdr3_aa: CASSPGTGIGNTTYF; cdr3_nt: TGCGCCAGCAGCCCTGGGACAGGGATCGGAAACACCACATATTTT; d_call: TRBD1; v_call: TRBV5-1; clone_size: -; j_call: TRBJ1-3
cdr3_aa: CSAGRSGWDNEQFF; cdr3_nt: TGCAGTGCTGGTCGGTCGGGGTGGGACAATGAGCAGTTCTTC; d_call: -; v_call: TRBV20-1; clone_size: many; j_call: TRBJ2-1
cdr3_aa: CSARDLQAADTQYF; cdr3_nt: TGCAGTGCTAGAGATCTTCAGGCGGCAGATACGCAGTATTTT; d_call: -; v_call: TRBV20-1; clone_size: many; j_call: TRBJ2-3
cdr3_aa: CASSSIGYTKRAQYF; cdr3_nt: TGTGCCAGCAGCAGTATAGGCTACACCAAGAGGGCCCAGTACTTC; d_call: -; v_call: TRBV12-3/TRBV12-4; clone_size: many; j_call: TRBJ2-5
cdr3_aa: CASSFYTDRVSDEQYF; cdr3_nt: TGTGCCAGCAGTTTCTATACGGACAGGGTTTCTGACGAGCAGTACTTC; d_call: TRBD1; v_call: TRBV28; clone_size: many; j_call: TRBJ2-7